These T cell receptor beta chains were read from a single sample in a study of regulatory T cells in long-lasting Graves disease. TCRdb processed the multiplex PCR reads anew with MiXCR; each CDR3 protein has one entry. This table holds 680,000 or so distinct CDR3 sequences, around 15% found once. These records were also assigned to another study, of T cells in Graves' hyperthyroidism and ophthalmopathy.

Material: peripheral blood mononuclear cells (PBMCs), obtained at new diagnosis, from a patient treated with antithyroid drugs. The receptors here all came from a woman aged 30 to 39 with Graves disease. Each CDR3 is given with its conserved first and last residue. D genes are given only for firm matches. For some rows the clone size is stated as once, few or many, or as a class when expanded; others skip it.

J gene,D gene,V gene,clone size,CDR3 protein,CDR3 DNA
TRBJ1-1,-,TRBV19,-,CASTELGGAPQAFF,TGTGCCAGTACAGAGTTAGGCGGGGCACCACAAGCTTTCTTT
TRBJ2-5,TRBD2,TRBV28,few,CASRTDLTSGKETQYF,TGTGCCAGCCGGACCGACTTGACTAGCGGTAAAGAGACCCAGTACTTC
TRBJ2-3,-,TRBV20-1,few,CSARDVLANTDTQYF,TGCAGTGCTAGAGATGTACTGGCCAACACAGATACGCAGTATTTT
TRBJ2-2,-,TRBV29-1,many,CSVHLQGKLGELFF,TGCAGCGTCCATCTCCAGGGGAAGTTGGGGGAGCTGTTTTTT
TRBJ1-2,-,TRBV27,many,CASRPRPVGEDLGGYTF,TGTGCCAGCAGACCCCGACCCGTCGGGGAGGATTTGGGTGGCTACACCTTC
TRBJ1-3,TRBD1,TRBV2,many,CASTSDRVSDTIYF,TGTGCCAGCACCAGCGACAGGGTCTCCGACACCATATATTTT
TRBJ2-5,-,TRBV6-5,few,CASSYSRTWRVRETQYF,TGTGCCAGCAGTTACTCCAGAACTTGGAGGGTTCGGGAGACCCAGTACTTC
TRBJ1-2,TRBD1,TRBV5-5,many,CASGTKTGALRDGYTF,TGTGCCAGCGGGACTAAGACAGGGGCCCTACGAGATGGCTACACCTTC
TRBJ2-7,-,TRBV27,many,CAIILFRGDGVYEQYF,TGTGCCATCATCCTCTTCCGAGGGGATGGGGTTTACGAGCAGTACTTC
TRBJ1-1,-,TRBV29-1,many,CSGAGNTEAFF,TGCAGTGGTGCGGGTAACACTGAAGCTTTCTTT
TRBJ2-7,-,TRBV29-1,few,CSVSSGNYEQYF,TGCAGCGTTAGTTCAGGGAACTACGAGCAGTACTTC
TRBJ1-5,-,TRBV7-9,many,CASSYLNQPQHF,TGTGCCAGCAGTTACCTTAATCAGCCCCAGCATTTT
TRBJ2-1,TRBD2,TRBV2,many,CASRASGNTQFF,TGTGCCAGCAGGGCTAGCGGGAATACTCAGTTCTTC
TRBJ2-7,TRBD2,TRBV29-1,few,CSVERENGEQYF,TGCAGCGTTGAGCGGGAGAATGGGGAGCAGTACTTC